This T cell receptor beta chain was sequenced during a study of metastatic and nonmetastatic thyroid tumors. General observations from the study: For both blood and tumor, malignant thyroid tumors reportedly showed significantly higher TCR beta diversity than benign nodules did.

In its sample, this clone was seen a few times. Antigen specificity is unknown. Germline assignment: CDR1 SEHNR and CDR2 FQNEAQ (reference sequence). The CDR3 covers 12 residues. V was pared by 1 base and J by 7 bases, with 8 bases between. MiXCR reprocessed the PCR reads for TCRdb. The repertoire has 30,000 to 35,000 clones, 20% to 25% of them found once; the top ten carry approximately 3%. The entire patient cohort was treatment-naive prior to thyroid surgery. This TCR derives from a male donor with papillary thyroid cancer or a benign thyroid nodule (not recorded which). Some clones in this sample may be carry-over from other donors' samples. Sequenced: tumor tissue. The V gene is TRBV7-9, the J gene TRBJ2-7; no definite D call. CDR3 sequence reads: CASSLDIQEQYF. The CDR3 nucleotides read TGTGCCAGCAGCTTAGATATACAGGAGCAGTACTTC.